This is a list of T cell receptor beta chains from one sample in a study of blood T cell repertoires in COVID-19. Using immunoSEQ multiplex PCR, the repertoire was profiled, and TCRdb retains in-frame clones only, with some absent. The sample lists a few hundred thousand clones, 80% to 90% occurring once. Source material: PBMCs or T cells enriched from blood (not recorded which). The source of these receptors is a woman aged 40-49 years with acute COVID-19. Both conserved end residues are part of each CDR3. The order of the fields is D gene, J gene, V gene, clone size, CDR3 DNA, CDR3 protein. D genes are given only for firm matches. A row's size may be missing; if present it is once, few, many or a size class.

D: TRBD1
J: TRBJ2-2
V: TRBV27
size: NA
DNA: TGTGCCAGCAGGGACAGGGGTGATGCCGGGGAGCTGTTTTTT
CDR3: CASRDRGDAGELFF

D: NA
J: TRBJ1-1
V: TRBV27
size: NA
DNA: TGTGCCAGCTCCTTCGGCGGGTTCGGGAACACTGAAGCTTTCTTT
CDR3: CASSFGGFGNTEAFF

D: NA
J: TRBJ1-6
V: TRBV28
size: few
DNA: TGTGCCAGCAGTCCCGACGGGAACTATAATTCACCCCTCCACTTT
CDR3: CASSPDGNYNSPLHF

D: NA
J: TRBJ1-1
V: TRBV12-5
size: NA
DNA: TGTGCTAGTGGCCTCGGCCAGGGGAGTACTGAAGCTTTCTTT
CDR3: CASGLGQGSTEAFF

D: NA
J: TRBJ2-3
V: TRBV5-1
size: NA
DNA: TGCGCCAGCAGCTTGGGGCCAGACGGGGGGCGGGATACGCAGTATTTT
CDR3: CASSLGPDGGRDTQYF

D: TRBD1
J: TRBJ2-4
V: TRBV12-3/TRBV12-4
size: NA
DNA: TGTGCCAGCAGCACCACAGGGGTATGGTACTTC
CDR3: CASSTTGVWYF

D: NA
J: TRBJ2-1
V: TRBV7-2
size: NA
DNA: TGTGCCAGCAGCTCCGGTAGCGGAGCGCAGTTCTTC
CDR3: CASSSGSGAQFF

D: TRBD1
J: TRBJ2-7
V: TRBV3-1/TRBV3-2
size: few
DNA: TGTGCCAGCAGCCAACCGGGACAGGGGGCGGGGGAGCAGTACTTC
CDR3: CASSQPGQGAGEQYF

D: NA
J: TRBJ2-2
V: TRBV19
size: NA
DNA: TGTGCCAGTAGTGACCTGGGGCGGGGCGTCACCGGGGAGCTGTTTTTT
CDR3: CASSDLGRGVTGELFF

D: TRBD1
J: TRBJ2-1
V: TRBV28
size: NA
DNA: TGTGCCAGCAGTAAAACAGGGGGAGTGTACAATGAGCAGTTCTTC
CDR3: CASSKTGGVYNEQFF

D: NA
J: TRBJ2-1
V: TRBV12-3/TRBV12-4
size: NA
DNA: TGTGCCAGCAGAACCCTAGGCAATGAGCAGTTCTTC
CDR3: CASRTLGNEQFF

D: NA
J: TRBJ2-3
V: TRBV20-1
size: NA
DNA: TGCAGTGCCCGAGAGGATACGCAGTATTTT
CDR3: CSAREDTQYF

D: NA
J: TRBJ1-6
V: TRBV11-3
size: NA
DNA: TGTGCCAGCAGCCCAGGGGTGTCGGAGGCCCTCCACTTT
CDR3: CASSPGVSEALHF

D: TRBD2
J: TRBJ2-5
V: TRBV13
size: NA
DNA: TGTGCCAGCAGCATCAGACTAGCGGGAGAAGAGACCCAGTACTTC
CDR3: CASSIRLAGEETQYF

D: NA
J: TRBJ2-1
V: TRBV29-1
size: NA
DNA: TGCAGCGGAGGGGGGAGGGCAAGTTCCTACAATGAGCAGTTCTTC
CDR3: CSGGGRASSYNEQFF

D: TRBD1
J: TRBJ2-1
V: TRBV18
size: NA
DNA: TGTGCCAGCTCAATCGGGACAGGGGGCACCTACAATGAGCAGTTCTTC
CDR3: CASSIGTGGTYNEQFF